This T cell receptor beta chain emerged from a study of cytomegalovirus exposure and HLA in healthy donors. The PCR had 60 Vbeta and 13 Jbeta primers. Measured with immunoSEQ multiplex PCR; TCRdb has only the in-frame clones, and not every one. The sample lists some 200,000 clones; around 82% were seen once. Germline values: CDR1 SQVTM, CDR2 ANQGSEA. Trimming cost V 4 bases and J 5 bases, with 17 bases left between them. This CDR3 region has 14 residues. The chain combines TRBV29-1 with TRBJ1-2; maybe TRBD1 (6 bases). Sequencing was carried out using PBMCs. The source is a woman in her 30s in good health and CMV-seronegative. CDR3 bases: TGCAGCGTTGTAGACTTGACAGGTTATTATGGCTACACCTTC. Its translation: CSVVDLTGYYGYTF.